A selection of T cell receptor beta chains follows, all from one sample in a study of response to subunit inactivated influenza vaccine. TCRdb redid the calling of the RT-PCR reads with MiXCR, one entry per CDR3 protein. The data hold roughly 700,000 distinct CDR3 sequences, with roughly 13% observed a single time. This specimen consisted of PBMCs from blood, obtained about 14 days before vaccination. These receptors were obtained from a man in his fifties who received an inactivated influenza vaccine. The CDR3 runs from the conserved cysteine through the conserved F or W. D genes are given only for firm matches. The size entry is marked missing in some rows and otherwise reads once, few, many or a size class.

v_call	d_call	clone_size	j_call	cdr3_nt	cdr3_aa
TRBV4-2	.	.	TRBJ2-1	TGTGCCAGCAGCCAAGGGATTCCCAGCGGCTCCTACAATGAGCAGTTCTTC	CASSQGIPSGSYNEQFF
TRBV3-1	.	many	TRBJ2-7	TGTGCCAGCAGCCTCGACCTGCACAACGAGCAGTACTTC	CASSLDLHNEQYF
TRBV5-1	TRBD2	.	TRBJ2-3	TGCGCCAGCAGCTTTTCTCTAGCGGGGGGGCGGACAGATACGCAGTATTTT	CASSFSLAGGRTDTQYF
TRBV5-1	.	.	TRBJ2-3	TGCGCCAGCAGCTTAATTGGGCCGGGAGATACGCAGTATTTT	CASSLIGPGDTQYF
TRBV2	.	few	TRBJ2-1	TGTGCCAGCAGCCGCGTTGGGCCAAGCTCCTACAATGAGCAGTTCTTC	CASSRVGPSSYNEQFF
TRBV9	.	few	TRBJ2-7	TGTGCCAGCAGCGTAGGTCAAGGGGGCGAGCAGTACTTC	CASSVGQGGEQYF
TRBV7-6	TRBD2	few	TRBJ2-1	TGTGCCAGCAGCTTAAGGCCGACTAGCGGGGCCTCCTACAATGAGCAGTTCTTC	CASSLRPTSGASYNEQFF
TRBV5-1	.	.	TRBJ1-1	TGCGCCAGCAGCTTGAACGTAAACGCTGAAGCTTTCTTT	CASSLNVNAEAFF
TRBV2	.	few	TRBJ2-1	TGTGCCAGCAGTGTCTATGAGCAGTTCTTC	CASSVYEQFF
TRBV5-1	TRBD1	few	TRBJ2-5	TGCGCCAGCAGCCCCTGGACAGGGGTCGGAGAGACCCAGTACTTC	CASSPWTGVGETQYF
TRBV27	.	few	TRBJ2-5	TGTGCCAGCAGTTCTACCCGACAGGTACTGGGGGAGACCCAGTACTTC	CASSSTRQVLGETQYF
TRBV4-1	.	few	TRBJ2-2	TGCGCCAGCAGCTATCCGGGACAATTAAGCCCCGGGGAGCTGTTTTTT	CASSYPGQLSPGELFF
TRBV9	TRBD1	many	TRBJ1-4	TGTGCCAGCAGCGAGACAGGGTGGAATGAAAAACTGTTTTTT	CASSETGWNEKLFF
TRBV28	.	.	TRBJ2-7	TGTGCCAGCAGTCCGCCCGGGGCCTACTACGAGCAGTACTTC	CASSPPGAYYEQYF
TRBV12-3/TRBV12-4	.	many	TRBJ2-5	TGTGCCAGCAGTGCCCGGACGTTGGAGACCCAGTACTTC	CASSARTLETQYF
TRBV6-5	TRBD1	.	TRBJ1-1	TGTGCCAGCAGTTACGCGGGACAGGGAGCTGAAGCTTTCTTT	CASSYAGQGAEAFF
TRBV30	.	.	TRBJ1-5	TGTGCCTGGAGTGCAGGGGCCGGACAGCCCCAGCATTTT	CAWSAGAGQPQHF
TRBV5-6	.	.	TRBJ1-2	TGTGCCAGCAGCACTCCGGGCCTCCAGTCCAGGTTGGATGGCTACACCTTC	CASSTPGLQSRLDGYTF
TRBV7-9	TRBD1	few	TRBJ1-2	TGTGCCAGCAGCTTAGACCGGGACAGGATTAACTATGGCTACACCTTC	CASSLDRDRINYGYTF
TRBV5-1	.	many	TRBJ2-7	TGCGCCAGCAGCCTGATGGACGGAGGAACTAACGAGCAGTACTTC	CASSLMDGGTNEQYF
TRBV11-2	.	.	TRBJ1-1	TGTGCCAGCAGCTTAGATCTGGACACTGAAGCTTTCTTT	CASSLDLDTEAFF
TRBV9	TRBD2	.	TRBJ2-1	TGTGCCAGCAGCGCCGGGACCGGGACTAGCCACAATGAGCAGTTCTTC	CASSAGTGTSHNEQFF
TRBV7-8	.	few	TRBJ2-7	TGTGCCAGCACCCCGGGTGGGTGGGGGGAGCAGTACTTC	CASTPGGWGEQYF
TRBV10-3	TRBD1	.	TRBJ2-7	TGTGCCATCACCGGGACAGGCCTAAACTACGAGCAGTACTTC	CAITGTGLNYEQYF
TRBV20-1	TRBD1	.	TRBJ1-2	TGCAGTGCTTCCGGGACAGCATTTAGCTATGGCTACACCTTC	CSASGTAFSYGYTF
TRBV20-1	.	few	TRBJ2-7	TGCAGTGCTAGGACGGGTTACGAGCAGTACTTC	CSARTGYEQYF
TRBV5-1	.	.	TRBJ2-5	TGCGCCAGCAGCCTACTGAACAGGGAGCAAGAGACCCAGTACTTC	CASSLLNREQETQYF
TRBV12-3/TRBV12-4	.	few	TRBJ2-2	TGTGCCAGCAGCCCGGGGACCACCGGGGAGCTGTTTTTT	CASSPGTTGELFF
TRBV30	TRBD1	many	TRBJ1-1	TGTGCCTGGAGTACACCGGACAGGGGGCGGACTGAAGCTTTCTTT	CAWSTPDRGRTEAFF
TRBV29-1	.	many	TRBJ2-1	TGCAGCGTTTTAGCCGGGATTGAGCAGTTCTTC	CSVLAGIEQFF
TRBV6-5	.	many	TRBJ1-1	TGTGCCAGCGCCACAGTCGGAGTTTCGGCTTTCTTT	CASATVGVSAFF
TRBV7-2	.	.	TRBJ2-7	TGTGCCAGCAGTGTAGCTTTTACCAATCGGGCCGAGCAGTACTTC	CASSVAFTNRAEQYF
TRBV7-9	.	.	TRBJ2-7	TGTGCCAGCAGCCACGACCGGGGATTCGAGCAGTACTTC	CASSHDRGFEQYF
TRBV6-1	.	few	TRBJ2-1	TGTGCCAGCACCTCTCGACAGGGAGGCTCCTACAATGAGCAGTTCTTC	CASTSRQGGSYNEQFF
TRBV6-2/TRBV6-3	.	few	TRBJ2-4	TGTGCCAGCAGTTACCCTGGAGGGAGGAACATTCAGTACTTC	CASSYPGGRNIQYF
TRBV5-1	.	many	TRBJ2-5	TGCGCCAGCAGAACGGACATCCAAGAGACCCAGTACTTC	CASRTDIQETQYF
TRBV28	.	.	TRBJ2-7	TGTGCCAGTAGTTCGGCAGGGGCTCGTCGAAACGAGCAGTACTTC	CASSSAGARRNEQYF
TRBV10-3	TRBD2	.	TRBJ2-7	TGTGCCATCAGTCTAGCGGGGGGCAACGAGCAGTACTTC	CAISLAGGNEQYF
TRBV5-1	.	many	TRBJ2-3	TGCGCCAGCAGCTTGCTGGTAGAGGGCATAGATACGCAGTATTTT	CASSLLVEGIDTQYF
TRBV28	.	.	TRBJ2-3	TGTGCCAGCAGAAACGTCCTTGGGGGAGACACCCTCACAGATACGCAGTATTTT	CASRNVLGGDTLTDTQYF
TRBV6-2/TRBV6-3	TRBD2	.	TRBJ2-3	TGTGCCAGCAGTTTGTTCGCCGGGAGGGCCCCAGATACGCAGTATTTT	CASSLFAGRAPDTQYF
TRBV3-1	.	.	TRBJ2-5	TGTGCCAGCAGTCAACGCCCGACAGTGGGCGAGACCCAGTACTTC	CASSQRPTVGETQYF
TRBV20-1	.	few	TRBJ2-7	TGCAGTGCCGCCAGATCTTTGACTAGACGGGAGCAGTACTTC	CSAARSLTRREQYF
TRBV28	.	.	TRBJ2-3	TGTGCCAGCAGTTTGGGGCAGTCGGGGGCCGATACGCAGTATTTT	CASSLGQSGADTQYF
TRBV4-2	.	.	TRBJ1-1	TGTGCCAGCAGCCAAGAGTACGGACAGCTGAACACTGAAGCTTTCTTT	CASSQEYGQLNTEAFF